Each of the 2 T cell receptor beta chains below was sequenced from the same sample in a study of blood T cell repertoires in COVID-19. The table came from immunoSEQ multiplex PCR; TCRdb's copy has only in-frame clones and leaves some out. Found here are about 230,000 clones, less than 90% of them singletons; the top ten hold 3% to 3.5%. Source material: PBMCs or T cells enriched from blood (not recorded which). The receptor set was obtained from a woman in her 50s in a cohort exposed to, infected with or recovered from COVID-19 (not recorded which).

This chain uses TRBV9 with TRBJ1-1, with D possibly being TRBD1 (5 bases). Germline V gene lookup returns CDR1 SGDLS and CDR2 YYNGEE. The CDR3 loop spans 15 amino acids. The V gene lost 3 bases and the J gene lost 1 base, with 13 bases spanning the gap. DNA for the CDR3: TGTGCCAGCAGCGCACCCCTAGGACAGAACACTGAAGCTTTCTTT. It encodes CASSAPLGQNTEAFF. The full variable domain, rest sourced from reference TRBV9 and TRBJ1-1, is DSGVTQTPKHLITATGQRVTLRCSPRSGDLSVYWYQQSLDQGLQFLIQYYNGEERAKGNILERFSAQQFPDLHSELNLSSLELGDSALYFCASSAPLGQNTEAFFGQGTRLTVV.

This clone was recorded a few times. The V gene is TRBV5-1, the J gene TRBJ2-7; 10 nucleotides match TRBD1. The CDR3 is 16 amino acids. Trimming cost V 4 bases and J 2 bases; bases outside gene matches: 9. Germline V gives CDR1 SGHRS, CDR2 YFSETQ. CDR3 region: CASSGIDRGQTYEQYF. The CDR3 DNA reads TGCGCCAGCAGCGGGATCGACAGGGGGCAAACCTACGAGCAGTACTTC.